This record covers a single T cell receptor beta chain. Its antigen remains unidentified. These data are taken from a study of OX40 agonist ivuxolimab in advanced cancers. Study-level findings and limits: Researchers report that CD8+ T cells had, on average, more expanded clones than CD4+. Researchers did not establish what antigens the expanded peripheral T cells target. Both CD4+ and CD8+ T cell populations in blood had undergone clonal expansion by week 6 at 0.1 to 3.0 mg/kg.

TCRdb's copy holds only in-frame clones and misses some; the assay was immunoSEQ multiplex PCR. This table has 40,000 to 55,000 clones, approximately 88% appearing once. V lost 4 bases and J 0 bases, leaving 11 bases between the germline ends. The CDR3 sequence is 15 residues long. Germline loops: CDR1 LNHDA, CDR2 SQIVND (reference sequence). The TCR was taken from an adult with an advanced solid tumor such as melanoma, head and neck, liver or kidney cancer. Source: CD4+ or CD8+ T cells sorted from blood, taken in a trial of the OX40 agonist ivuxolimab. V gene TRBV19 combines with J gene TRBJ2-3; D is perhaps TRBD1 (6 bases). CDR3 DNA: TGTGCCAGTAGTACGCAGGGGTTTAGCACAGATACGCAGTATTTT. It yields the protein CASSTQGFSTDTQYF. Complete variable domain (other parts from reference TRBV19 and TRBJ2-3): DGGITQSPKYLFRKEGQNVTLSCEQNLNHDAMYWYRQDPGQGLRLIYYSQIVNDFQKGDIAEGYSVSREKKESFPLTVTSAQKNPTAFYLCASSTQGFSTDTQYFGPGTRLTVL.